The entry below gives a single T cell receptor beta chain sequence along with its context. The sample comes from a study of blood T cell repertoires in COVID-19. Some clones are missing from TCRdb's copy, which holds only in-frame ones; the method was immunoSEQ multiplex PCR. The sample has tens of thousands of clones; around nine tenths are singletons. Trimming pared 5 bases from V and 0 bases from J, leaving 10 bases between. CDR1 LNHDA and CDR2 SQIVND come from the germline V gene (reference sequence). The CDR3 runs 14 residues. This receptor was taken from a woman in her 70s with active COVID-19. The V call is TRBV19, the J call TRBJ1-2; D gene uncertain. The specimen sequenced was peripheral blood. The CDR3 protein is CASSELLSNYGYTF. CDR3 in DNA: TGTGCCAGTAGTGAGCTATTATCTAACTATGGCTACACCTTC.